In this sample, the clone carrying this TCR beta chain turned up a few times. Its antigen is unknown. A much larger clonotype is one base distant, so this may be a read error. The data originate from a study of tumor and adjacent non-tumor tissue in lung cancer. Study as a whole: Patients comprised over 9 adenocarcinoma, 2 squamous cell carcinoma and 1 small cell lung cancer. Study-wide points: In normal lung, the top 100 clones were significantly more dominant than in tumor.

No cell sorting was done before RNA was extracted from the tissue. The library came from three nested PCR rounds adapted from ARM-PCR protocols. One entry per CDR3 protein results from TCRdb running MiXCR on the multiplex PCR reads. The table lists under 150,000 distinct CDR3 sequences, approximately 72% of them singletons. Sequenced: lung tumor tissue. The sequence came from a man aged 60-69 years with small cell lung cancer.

CDR3 in amino acids: CVSSPYFIGTEAFF. CDR3 in DNA: TGTGTCAGCAGTCCCTATTTCATAGGCACTGAAGCTTTCTTT. This chain joins TRBV12-3 or TRBV12-4 and TRBJ1-1, with D hard to call. This CDR3 contains 14 residues.